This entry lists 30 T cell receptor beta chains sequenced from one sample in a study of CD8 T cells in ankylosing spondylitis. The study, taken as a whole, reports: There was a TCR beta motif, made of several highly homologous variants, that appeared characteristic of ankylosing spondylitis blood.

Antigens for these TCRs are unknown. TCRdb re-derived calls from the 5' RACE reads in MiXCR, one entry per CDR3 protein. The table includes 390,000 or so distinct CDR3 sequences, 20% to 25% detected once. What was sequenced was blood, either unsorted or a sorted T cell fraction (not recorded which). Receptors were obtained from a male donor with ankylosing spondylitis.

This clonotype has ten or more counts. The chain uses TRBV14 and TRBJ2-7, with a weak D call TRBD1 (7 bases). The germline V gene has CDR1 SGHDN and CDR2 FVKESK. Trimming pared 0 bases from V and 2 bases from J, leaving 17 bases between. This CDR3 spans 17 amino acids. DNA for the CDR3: TGTGCCAGCAGCCAAGATCGCGCCCAGGGGGGACCCTACGAGCAGTACTTC. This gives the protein CASSQDRAQGGPYEQYF.

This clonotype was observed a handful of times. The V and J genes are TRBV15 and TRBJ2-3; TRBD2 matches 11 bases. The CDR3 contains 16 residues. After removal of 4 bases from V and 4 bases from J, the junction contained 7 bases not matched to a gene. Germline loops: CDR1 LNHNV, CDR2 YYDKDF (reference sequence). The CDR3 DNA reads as TGTGCCACCAGCATACTAGCGGGAGCTGGGGCAGATACGCAGTATTTT. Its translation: CATSILAGAGADTQYF.

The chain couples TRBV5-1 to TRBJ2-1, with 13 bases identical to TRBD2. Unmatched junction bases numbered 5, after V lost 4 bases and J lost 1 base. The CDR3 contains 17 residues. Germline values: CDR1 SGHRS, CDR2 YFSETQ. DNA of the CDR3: TGCGCCAGCAGCCGAGGACTAGCGGGAGCGTCCTACAATGAGCAGTTCTTC. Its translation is CASSRGLAGASYNEQFF. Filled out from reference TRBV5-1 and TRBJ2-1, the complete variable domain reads KAGVTQTPRYLIKTRGQQVTLSCSPISGHRSVSWYQQTPGQGLQFLFEYFSETQRNKGNFPGRFSGRQFSNSRSEMNVSTLELGDSALYLCASSRGLAGASYNEQFFGPGTRLTVL.

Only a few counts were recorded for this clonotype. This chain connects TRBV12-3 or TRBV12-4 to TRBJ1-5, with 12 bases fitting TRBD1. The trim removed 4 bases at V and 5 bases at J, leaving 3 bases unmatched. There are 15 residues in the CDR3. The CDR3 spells CASSWDRGQDQPQHF. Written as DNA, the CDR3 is TGTGCCAGCAGTTGGGACAGGGGGCAGGATCAGCCCCAGCATTTT.

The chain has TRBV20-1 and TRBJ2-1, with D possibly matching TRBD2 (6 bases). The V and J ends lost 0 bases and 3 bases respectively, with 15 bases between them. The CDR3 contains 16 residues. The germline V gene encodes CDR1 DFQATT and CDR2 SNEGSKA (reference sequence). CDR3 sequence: CSARDGRPLIYNEQFF. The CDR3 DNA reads TGCAGTGCTAGAGACGGGAGACCTCTTATCTACAATGAGCAGTTCTTC.

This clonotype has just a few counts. CDR3 coding DNA: TGTGCCAGCATGAGCAGCACGGCTGGGGAGCTGTTTTTT. The encoded protein is CASMSSTAGELFF. The rearrangement uses TRBV6-6 and TRBJ2-2; no clear D gene. The CDR3 is made up of 13 amino acids. The germline gives CDR1 MNHNY, CDR2 SVGAGI (reference sequence). Between the trimmed V and J ends, which lost 7 bases and 8 bases, there was a span of 14 bases.

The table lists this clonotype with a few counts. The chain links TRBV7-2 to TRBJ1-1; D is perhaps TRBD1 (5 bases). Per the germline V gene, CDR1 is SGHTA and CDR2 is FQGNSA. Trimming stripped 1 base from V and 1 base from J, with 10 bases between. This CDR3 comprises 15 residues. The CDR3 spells CASSLVGTGNTEAFF. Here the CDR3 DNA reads TGTGCCAGCAGCTTAGTAGGGACGGGGAACACTGAAGCTTTCTTT.

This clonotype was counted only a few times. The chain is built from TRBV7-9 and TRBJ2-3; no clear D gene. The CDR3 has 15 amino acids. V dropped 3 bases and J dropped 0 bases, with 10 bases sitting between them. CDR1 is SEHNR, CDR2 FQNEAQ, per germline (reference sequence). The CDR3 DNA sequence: TGTGCCAGCAGCTTGAGAGTACCTAGCACAGATACGCAGTATTTT. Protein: CASSLRVPSTDTQYF. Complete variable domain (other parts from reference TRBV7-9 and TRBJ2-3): DTGVSQNPRHKITKRGQNVTFRCDPISEHNRLYWYRQTLGQGPEFLTYFQNEAQLEKSRLLSDRFSAERPKGSFSTLEIQRTEQGDSAMYLCASSLRVPSTDTQYFGPGTRLTVL.

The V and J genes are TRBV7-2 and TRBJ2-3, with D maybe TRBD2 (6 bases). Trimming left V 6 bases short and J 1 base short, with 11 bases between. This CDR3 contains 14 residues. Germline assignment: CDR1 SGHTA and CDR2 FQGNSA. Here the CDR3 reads CASSWDSGTDTQYF. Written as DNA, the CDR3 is TGTGCCAGCAGTTGGGACTCAGGCACAGATACGCAGTATTTT. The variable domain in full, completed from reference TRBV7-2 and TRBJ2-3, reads GAGVSQSPSNKVTEKGKDVELRCDPISGHTALYWYRQSLGQGLEFLIYFQGNSAPDKSGLPSDRFSAERTGGSVSTLTIQRTQQEDSAVYLCASSWDSGTDTQYFGPGTRLTVL.

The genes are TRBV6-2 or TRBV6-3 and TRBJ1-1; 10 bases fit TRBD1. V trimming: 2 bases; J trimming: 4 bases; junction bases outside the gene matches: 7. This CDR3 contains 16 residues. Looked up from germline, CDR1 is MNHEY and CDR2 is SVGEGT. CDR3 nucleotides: TGTGCCAGCAGTTACCCTCGGGGACAGGGGATCACTGAAGCTTTCTTT. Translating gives CASSYPRGQGITEAFF.

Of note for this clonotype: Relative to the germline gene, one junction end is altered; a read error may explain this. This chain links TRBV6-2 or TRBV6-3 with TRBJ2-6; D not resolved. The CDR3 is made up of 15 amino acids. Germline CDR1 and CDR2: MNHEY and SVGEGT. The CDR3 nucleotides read TGTGCCGGCAGTTACGGTACCTCTGGGGCCAACGTCCTGACTTTC. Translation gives CAGSYGTSGANVLTF.

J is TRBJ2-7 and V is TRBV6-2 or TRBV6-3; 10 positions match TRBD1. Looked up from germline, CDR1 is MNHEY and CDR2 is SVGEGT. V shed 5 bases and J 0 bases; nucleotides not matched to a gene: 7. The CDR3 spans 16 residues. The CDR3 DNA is TGTGCCAGCAGTAAAAAGACAGGGGGCTTCTCCTACGAGCAGTACTTC. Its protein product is CASSKKTGGFSYEQYF.

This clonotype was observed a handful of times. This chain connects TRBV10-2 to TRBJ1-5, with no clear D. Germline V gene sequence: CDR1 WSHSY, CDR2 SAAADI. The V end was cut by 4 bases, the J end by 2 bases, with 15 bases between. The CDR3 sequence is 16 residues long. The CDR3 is CASSGGEGRGNQPQHF. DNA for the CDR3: TGCGCCAGCAGTGGTGGGGAGGGTAGAGGCAATCAGCCCCAGCATTTT.

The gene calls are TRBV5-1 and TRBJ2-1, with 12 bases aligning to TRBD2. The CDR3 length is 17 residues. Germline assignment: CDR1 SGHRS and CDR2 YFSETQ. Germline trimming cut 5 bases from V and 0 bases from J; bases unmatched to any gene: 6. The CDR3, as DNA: TGCGCCAGCAGTTCCCGGACTAGCGGGGACTCCTACAATGAGCAGTTCTTC. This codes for CASSSRTSGDSYNEQFF.

CDR3 DNA: TGTGCCAGCAGCTTGGGAAGACTCAATCAGCCCCAGCATTTT. Protein sequence: CASSLGRLNQPQHF. The chain combines TRBV5-6 with TRBJ1-5, with unresolved D. The V gene's germline CDR1 is SGHDT and CDR2 YYEEEE. CDR3 length: 14 residues. V was clipped by 0 bases and J by 3 bases, with 7 bases between them.

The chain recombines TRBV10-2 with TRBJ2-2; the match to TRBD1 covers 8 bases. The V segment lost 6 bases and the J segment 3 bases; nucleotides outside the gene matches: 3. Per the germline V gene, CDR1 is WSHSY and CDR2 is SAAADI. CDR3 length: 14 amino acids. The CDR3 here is CASRSDRDTGELFF. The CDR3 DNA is TGCGCCAGCAGATCGGACAGGGACACCGGGGAGCTGTTTTTT.

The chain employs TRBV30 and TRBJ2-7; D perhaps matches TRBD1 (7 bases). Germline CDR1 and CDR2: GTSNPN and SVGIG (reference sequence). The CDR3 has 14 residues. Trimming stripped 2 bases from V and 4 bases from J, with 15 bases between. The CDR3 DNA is TGTGCCTGGAGTACTCCAGGGGGGCCTTACGAGCAGTACTTC. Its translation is CAWSTPGGPYEQYF.

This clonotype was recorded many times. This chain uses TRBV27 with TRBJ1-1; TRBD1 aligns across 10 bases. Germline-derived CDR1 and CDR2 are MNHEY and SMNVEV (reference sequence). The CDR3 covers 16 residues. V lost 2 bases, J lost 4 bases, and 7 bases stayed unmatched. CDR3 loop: CASSLRQGAVGTEAFF. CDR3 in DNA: TGTGCCAGCAGTTTACGACAGGGGGCGGTCGGCACTGAAGCTTTCTTT.

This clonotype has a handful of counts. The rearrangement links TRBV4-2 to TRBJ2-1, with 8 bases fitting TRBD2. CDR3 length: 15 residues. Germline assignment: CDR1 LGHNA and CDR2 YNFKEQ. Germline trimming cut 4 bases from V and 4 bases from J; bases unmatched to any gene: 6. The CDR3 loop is CASSPERGRYNEQFF. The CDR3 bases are TGTGCCAGCAGCCCCGAGCGGGGGCGTTACAATGAGCAGTTCTTC.

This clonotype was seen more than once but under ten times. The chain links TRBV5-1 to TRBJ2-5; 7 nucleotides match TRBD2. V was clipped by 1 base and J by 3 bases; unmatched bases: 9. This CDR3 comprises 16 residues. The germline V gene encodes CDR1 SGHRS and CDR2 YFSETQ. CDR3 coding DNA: TGCGCCAGCAGCTTGCCCGGGGGGATTTCTAAAGAGACCCAGTACTTC. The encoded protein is CASSLPGGISKETQYF.

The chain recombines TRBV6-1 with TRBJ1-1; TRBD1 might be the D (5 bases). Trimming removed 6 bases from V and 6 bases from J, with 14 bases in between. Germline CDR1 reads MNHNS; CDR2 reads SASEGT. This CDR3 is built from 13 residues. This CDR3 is CASSRSGVSEAFF. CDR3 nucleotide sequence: TGTGCCAGCAGCCGATCGGGGGTCTCTGAAGCTTTCTTT.

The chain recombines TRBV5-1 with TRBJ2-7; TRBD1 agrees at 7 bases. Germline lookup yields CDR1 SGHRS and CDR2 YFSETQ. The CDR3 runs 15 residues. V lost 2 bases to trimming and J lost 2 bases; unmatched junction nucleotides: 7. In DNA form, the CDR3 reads TGCGCCAGCAGCTTTGACAGGGCGGAGACCTACGAGCAGTACTTC. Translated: CASSFDRAETYEQYF.

The CDR3 region is CASSYGEHETQYF. DNA for the CDR3: TGTGCCAGCAGTTACGGAGAGCACGAGACCCAGTACTTC. J is TRBJ2-5 and V is TRBV6-6; no firm D call. This CDR3 contains 13 residues. The V end lost 2 bases, the J end lost 5 bases, and 9 bases lay between the germline ends. Germline CDR1 reads MNHNY; CDR2 reads SVGAGI (reference sequence).

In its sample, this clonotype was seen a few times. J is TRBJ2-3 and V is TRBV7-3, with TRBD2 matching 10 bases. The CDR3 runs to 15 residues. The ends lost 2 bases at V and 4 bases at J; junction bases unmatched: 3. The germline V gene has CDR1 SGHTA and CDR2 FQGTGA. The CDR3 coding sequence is TGTGCCAGCAGCTTACTAGCGGGAGTATCAGATACGCAGTATTTT. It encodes CASSLLAGVSDTQYF.

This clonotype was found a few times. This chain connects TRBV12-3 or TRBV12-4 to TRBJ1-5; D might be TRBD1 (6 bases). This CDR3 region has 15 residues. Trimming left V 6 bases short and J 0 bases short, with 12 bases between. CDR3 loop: CASSRQASSNQPQHF. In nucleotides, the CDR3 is TGTGCCAGCAGCCGACAGGCGAGTAGCAATCAGCCCCAGCATTTT.

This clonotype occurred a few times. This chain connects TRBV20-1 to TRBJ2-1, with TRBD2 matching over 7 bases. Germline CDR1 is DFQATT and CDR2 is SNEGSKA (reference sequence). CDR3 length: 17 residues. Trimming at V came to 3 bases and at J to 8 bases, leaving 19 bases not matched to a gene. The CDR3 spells CSASERLGGSSADEQFF. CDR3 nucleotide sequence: TGCAGTGCTAGTGAGCGCCTGGGCGGGAGTAGTGCGGATGAGCAGTTCTTC.

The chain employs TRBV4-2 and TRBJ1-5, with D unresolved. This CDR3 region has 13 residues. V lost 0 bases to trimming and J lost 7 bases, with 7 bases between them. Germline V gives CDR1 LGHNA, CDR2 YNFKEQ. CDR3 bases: TGTGCCAGCAGCCAAGATCGGTTACAGCCCCAGCATTTT. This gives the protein CASSQDRLQPQHF.

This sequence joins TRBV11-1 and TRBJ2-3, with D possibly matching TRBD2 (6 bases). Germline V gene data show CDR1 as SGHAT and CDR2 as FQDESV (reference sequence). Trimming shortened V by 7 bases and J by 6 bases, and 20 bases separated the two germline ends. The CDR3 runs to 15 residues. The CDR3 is CASTPGGARSDTQYF. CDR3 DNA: TGTGCCAGCACTCCTGGCGGGGCTAGATCTGATACGCAGTATTTT.

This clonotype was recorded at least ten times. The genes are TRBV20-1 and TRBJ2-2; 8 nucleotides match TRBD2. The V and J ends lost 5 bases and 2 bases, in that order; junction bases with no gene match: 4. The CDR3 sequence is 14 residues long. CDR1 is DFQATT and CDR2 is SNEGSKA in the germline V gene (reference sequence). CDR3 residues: CSAPRTSNTGELFF. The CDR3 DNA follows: TGCAGTGCTCCTCGGACTAGCAACACCGGGGAGCTGTTTTTT.

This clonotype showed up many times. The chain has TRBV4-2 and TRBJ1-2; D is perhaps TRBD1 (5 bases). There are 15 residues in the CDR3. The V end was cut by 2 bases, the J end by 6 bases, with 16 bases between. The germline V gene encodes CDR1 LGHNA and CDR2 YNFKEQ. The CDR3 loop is CASSQPRAHADGYTF. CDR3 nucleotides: TGTGCCAGCAGCCAACCCAGGGCCCACGCGGATGGCTACACCTTC.